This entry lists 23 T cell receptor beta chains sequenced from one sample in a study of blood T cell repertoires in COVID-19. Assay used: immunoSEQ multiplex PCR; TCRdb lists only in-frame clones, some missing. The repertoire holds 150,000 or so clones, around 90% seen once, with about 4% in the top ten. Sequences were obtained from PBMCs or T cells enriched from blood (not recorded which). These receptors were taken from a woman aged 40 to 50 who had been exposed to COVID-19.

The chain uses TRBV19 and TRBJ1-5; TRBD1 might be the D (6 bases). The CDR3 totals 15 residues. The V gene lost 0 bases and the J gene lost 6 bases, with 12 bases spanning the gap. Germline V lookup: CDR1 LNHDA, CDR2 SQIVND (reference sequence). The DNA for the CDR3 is TGTGCCAGTAGTATAGAACAGGGTCGTGGTCAGCCCCAGCATTTT. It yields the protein CASSIEQGRGQPQHF. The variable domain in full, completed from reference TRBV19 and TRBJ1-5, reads DGGITQSPKYLFRKEGQNVTLSCEQNLNHDAMYWYRQDPGQGLRLIYYSQIVNDFQKGDIAEGYSVSREKKESFPLTVTSAQKNPTAFYLCASSIEQGRGQPQHFGDGTRLSIL.

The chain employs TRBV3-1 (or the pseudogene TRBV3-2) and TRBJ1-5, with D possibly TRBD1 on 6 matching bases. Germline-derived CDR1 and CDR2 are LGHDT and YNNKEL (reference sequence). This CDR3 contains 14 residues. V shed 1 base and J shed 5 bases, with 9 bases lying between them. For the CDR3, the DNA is TGTGCCAGCAGCCAAGGGGGGCGCGATCAGCCCCAGCATTTT. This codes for CASSQGGRDQPQHF.

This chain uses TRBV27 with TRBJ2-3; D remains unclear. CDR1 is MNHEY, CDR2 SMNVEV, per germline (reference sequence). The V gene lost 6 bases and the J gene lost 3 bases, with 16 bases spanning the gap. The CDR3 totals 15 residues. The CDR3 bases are TGTGCCAGCAGAAGCCTAGAGAGTGGGACAGATACGCAGTATTTT. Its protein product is CASRSLESGTDTQYF.

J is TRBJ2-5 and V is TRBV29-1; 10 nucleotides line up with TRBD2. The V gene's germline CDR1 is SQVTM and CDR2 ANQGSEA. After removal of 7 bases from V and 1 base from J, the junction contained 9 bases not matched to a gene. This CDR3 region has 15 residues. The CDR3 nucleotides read TGCAGCGCAGCAGGGGTAGCGGGGGGCCAAGAGACCCAGTACTTC. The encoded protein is CSAAGVAGGQETQYF.

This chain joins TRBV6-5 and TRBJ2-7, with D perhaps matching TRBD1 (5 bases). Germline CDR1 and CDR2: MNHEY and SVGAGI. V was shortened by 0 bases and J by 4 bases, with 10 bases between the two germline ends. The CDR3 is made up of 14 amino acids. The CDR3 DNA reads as TGTGCCAGCAGTTACTCAGGGGAAAGGTACGAGCAGTACTTC. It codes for CASSYSGERYEQYF.

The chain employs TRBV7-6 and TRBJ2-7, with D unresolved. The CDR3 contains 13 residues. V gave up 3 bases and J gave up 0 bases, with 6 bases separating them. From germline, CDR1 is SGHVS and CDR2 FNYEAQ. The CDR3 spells CASSFSDSYEQYF. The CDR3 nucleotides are TGTGCCAGCAGCTTCTCAGACTCCTACGAGCAGTACTTC.

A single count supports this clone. CDR3 sequence (DNA): TGTGCCAGCTCGGAGGGCGGGGTTAGCCAAGAGACCCAGTACTTC. It yields the protein CASSEGGVSQETQYF. V is TRBV18 and J is TRBJ2-5, with D possibly matching TRBD2 (6 bases). Trimming took off 6 bases at V and 1 base at J, with 15 bases between the two ends. The CDR3 has 15 residues. Germline CDR1 reads KGHSH; CDR2 reads LQKENI.

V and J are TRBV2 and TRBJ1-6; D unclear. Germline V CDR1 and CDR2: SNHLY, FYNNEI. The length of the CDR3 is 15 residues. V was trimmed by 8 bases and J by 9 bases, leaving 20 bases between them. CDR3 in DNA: TGTGCCAGCCAAATGATCTGGGGAGAGAGTTCACCCCTCCACTTT. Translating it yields CASQMIWGESSPLHF.

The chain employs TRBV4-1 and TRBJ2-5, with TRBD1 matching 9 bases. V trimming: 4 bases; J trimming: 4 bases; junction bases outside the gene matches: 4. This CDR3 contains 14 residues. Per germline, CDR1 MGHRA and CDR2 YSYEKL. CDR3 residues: CASSLEQGAETQYF. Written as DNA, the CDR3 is TGCGCCAGCAGCCTAGAACAGGGGGCAGAGACCCAGTACTTC.

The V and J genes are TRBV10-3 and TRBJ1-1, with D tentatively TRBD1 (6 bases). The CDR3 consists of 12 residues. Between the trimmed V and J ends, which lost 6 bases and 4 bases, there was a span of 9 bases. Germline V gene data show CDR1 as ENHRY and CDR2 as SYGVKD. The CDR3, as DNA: TGTGCCATCAGAGCAGGGGCCACTGAAGCTTTCTTT. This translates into CAIRAGATEAFF.

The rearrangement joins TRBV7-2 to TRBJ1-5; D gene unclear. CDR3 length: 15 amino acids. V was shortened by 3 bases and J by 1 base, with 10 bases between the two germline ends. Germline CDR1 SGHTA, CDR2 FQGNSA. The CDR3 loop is CASSLREVSNQPQHF. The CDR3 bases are TGTGCCAGCAGCTTGAGGGAGGTCAGCAATCAGCCCCAGCATTTT.

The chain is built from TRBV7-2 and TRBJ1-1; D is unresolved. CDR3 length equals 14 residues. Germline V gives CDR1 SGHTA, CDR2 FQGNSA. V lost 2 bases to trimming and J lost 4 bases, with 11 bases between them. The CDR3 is CASSLLSASTEAFF. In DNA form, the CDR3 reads TGTGCCAGCAGCTTATTATCAGCGAGCACTGAAGCTTTCTTT.

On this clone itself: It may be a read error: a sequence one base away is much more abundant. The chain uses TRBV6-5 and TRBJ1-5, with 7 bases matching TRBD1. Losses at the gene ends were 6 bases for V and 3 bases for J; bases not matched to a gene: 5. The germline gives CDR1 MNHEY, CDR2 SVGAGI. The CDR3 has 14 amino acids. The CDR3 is CASSPTGNNQPQHF. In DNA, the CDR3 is TGTGCCAGCAGCCCGACAGGGAACAATCAGCCCCAGCATTTT.

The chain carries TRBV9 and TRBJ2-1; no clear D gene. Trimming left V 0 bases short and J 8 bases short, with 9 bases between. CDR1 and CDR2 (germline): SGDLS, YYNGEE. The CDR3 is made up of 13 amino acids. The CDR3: CASSVVGYDEQFF. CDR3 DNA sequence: TGTGCCAGCAGCGTAGTCGGGTACGATGAGCAGTTCTTC. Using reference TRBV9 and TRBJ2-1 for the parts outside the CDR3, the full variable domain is DSGVTQTPKHLITATGQRVTLRCSPRSGDLSVYWYQQSLDQGLQFLIQYYNGEERAKGNILERFSAQQFPDLHSELNLSSLELGDSALYFCASSVVGYDEQFFGPGTRLTVL.

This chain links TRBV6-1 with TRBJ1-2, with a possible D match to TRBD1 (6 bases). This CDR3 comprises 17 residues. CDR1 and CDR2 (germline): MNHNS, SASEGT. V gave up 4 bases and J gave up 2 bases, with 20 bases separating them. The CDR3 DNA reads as TGTGCCAGCAGTGGGCTAGGGCTGGGGGCGCGCAACTATGGCTACACCTTC. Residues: CASSGLGLGARNYGYTF.

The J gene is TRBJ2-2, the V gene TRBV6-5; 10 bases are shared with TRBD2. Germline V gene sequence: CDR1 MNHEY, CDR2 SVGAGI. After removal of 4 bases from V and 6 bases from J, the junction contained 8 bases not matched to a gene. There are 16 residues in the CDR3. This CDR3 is CASSWPLAGVSGELFF. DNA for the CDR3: TGTGCCAGCAGTTGGCCCCTAGCGGGGGTTTCCGGGGAGCTGTTTTTT.

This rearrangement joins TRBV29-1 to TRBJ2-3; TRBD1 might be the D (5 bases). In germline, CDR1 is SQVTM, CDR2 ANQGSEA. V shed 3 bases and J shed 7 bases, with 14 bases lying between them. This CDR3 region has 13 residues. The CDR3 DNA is TGCAGCGTTGACCCCTGGCGACAGAATACGCAGTATTTT. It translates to CSVDPWRQNTQYF.

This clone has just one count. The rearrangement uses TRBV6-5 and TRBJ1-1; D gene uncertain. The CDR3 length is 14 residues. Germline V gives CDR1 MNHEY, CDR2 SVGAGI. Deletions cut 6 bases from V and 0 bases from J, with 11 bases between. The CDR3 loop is CASRIGGLNTEAFF. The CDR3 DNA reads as TGTGCCAGCAGGATCGGAGGGTTGAACACTGAAGCTTTCTTT.

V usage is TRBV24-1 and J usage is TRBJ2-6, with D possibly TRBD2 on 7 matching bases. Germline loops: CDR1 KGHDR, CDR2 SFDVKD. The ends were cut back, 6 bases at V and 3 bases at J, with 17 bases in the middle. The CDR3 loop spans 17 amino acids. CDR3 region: CATSWGGAPYGANVLTF. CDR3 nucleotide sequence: TGTGCCACCAGTTGGGGGGGCGCCCCGTATGGGGCCAACGTCCTGACTTTC.

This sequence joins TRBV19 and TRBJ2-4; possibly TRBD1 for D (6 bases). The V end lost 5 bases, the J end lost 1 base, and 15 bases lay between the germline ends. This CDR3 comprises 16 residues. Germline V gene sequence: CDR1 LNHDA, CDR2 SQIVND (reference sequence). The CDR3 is CASSPQRQDAKNIQYF. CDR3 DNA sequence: TGTGCCAGTAGTCCCCAAAGACAGGACGCCAAAAACATTCAGTACTTC.

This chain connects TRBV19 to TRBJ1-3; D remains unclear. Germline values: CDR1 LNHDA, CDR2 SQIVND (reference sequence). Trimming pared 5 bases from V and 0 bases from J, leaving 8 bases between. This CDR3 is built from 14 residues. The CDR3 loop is CASSYQVSGNTIYF. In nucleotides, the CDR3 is TGTGCCAGTAGTTACCAGGTCTCTGGAAACACCATATATTTT. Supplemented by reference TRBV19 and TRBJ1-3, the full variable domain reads DGGITQSPKYLFRKEGQNVTLSCEQNLNHDAMYWYRQDPGQGLRLIYYSQIVNDFQKGDIAEGYSVSREKKESFPLTVTSAQKNPTAFYLCASSYQVSGNTIYFGEGSWLTVV.

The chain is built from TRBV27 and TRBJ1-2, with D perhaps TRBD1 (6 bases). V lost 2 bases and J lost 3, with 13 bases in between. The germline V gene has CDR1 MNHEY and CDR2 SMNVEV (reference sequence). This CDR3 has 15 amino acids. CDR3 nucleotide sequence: TGTGCCAGCAGTTTAAAAGTTCCAGGGGACTATGGCTACACCTTC. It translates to CASSLKVPGDYGYTF.

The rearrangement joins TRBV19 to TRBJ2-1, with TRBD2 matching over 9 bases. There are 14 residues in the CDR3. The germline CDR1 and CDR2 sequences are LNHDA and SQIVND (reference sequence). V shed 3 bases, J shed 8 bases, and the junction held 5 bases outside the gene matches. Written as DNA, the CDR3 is TGTGCCAGTAGTATTAGCGGGAGCAGCGATGAGCAGTTCTTC. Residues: CASSISGSSDEQFF.